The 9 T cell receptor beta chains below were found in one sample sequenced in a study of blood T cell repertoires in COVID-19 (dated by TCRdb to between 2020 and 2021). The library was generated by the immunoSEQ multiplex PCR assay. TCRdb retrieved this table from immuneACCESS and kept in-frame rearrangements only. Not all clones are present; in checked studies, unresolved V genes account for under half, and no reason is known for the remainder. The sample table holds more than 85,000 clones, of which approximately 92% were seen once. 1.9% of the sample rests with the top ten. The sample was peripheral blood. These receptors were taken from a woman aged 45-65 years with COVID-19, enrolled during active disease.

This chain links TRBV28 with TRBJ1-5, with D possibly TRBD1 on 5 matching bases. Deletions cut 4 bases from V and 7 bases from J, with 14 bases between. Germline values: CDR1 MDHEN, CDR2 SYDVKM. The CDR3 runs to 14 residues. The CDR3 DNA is TGTGCCAGCAGTTCAACAGGAGCAAGGCAGCCCCAGCATTTT. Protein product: CASSSTGARQPQHF.

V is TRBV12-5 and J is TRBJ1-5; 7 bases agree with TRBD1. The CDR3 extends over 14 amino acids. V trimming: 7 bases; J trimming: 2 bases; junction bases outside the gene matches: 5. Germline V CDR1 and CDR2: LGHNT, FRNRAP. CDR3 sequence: CASAGGKGNQPQHF. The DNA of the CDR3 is TGTGCTAGTGCAGGGGGAAAGGGCAATCAGCCCCAGCATTTT.

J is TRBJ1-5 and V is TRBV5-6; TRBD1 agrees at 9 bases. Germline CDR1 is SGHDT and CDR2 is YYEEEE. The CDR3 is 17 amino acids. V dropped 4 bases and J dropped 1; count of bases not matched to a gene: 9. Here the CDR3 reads CASSRRQGVRSNQPQHF. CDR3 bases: TGTGCCAGCAGCCGGCGACAGGGGGTGAGGAGCAATCAGCCCCAGCATTTT.

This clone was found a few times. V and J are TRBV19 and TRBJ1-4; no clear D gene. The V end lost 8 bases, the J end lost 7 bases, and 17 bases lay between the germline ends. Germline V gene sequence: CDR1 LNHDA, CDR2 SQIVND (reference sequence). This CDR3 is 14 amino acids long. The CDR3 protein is CASLETGFGEKLFF. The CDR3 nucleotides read TGTGCCAGTCTGGAAACGGGGTTTGGTGAAAAACTGTTTTTT.

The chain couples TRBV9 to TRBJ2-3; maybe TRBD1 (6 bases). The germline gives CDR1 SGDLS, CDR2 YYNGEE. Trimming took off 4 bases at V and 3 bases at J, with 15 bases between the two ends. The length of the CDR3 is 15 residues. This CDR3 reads CASSNREMRTDTQYF. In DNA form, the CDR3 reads TGTGCCAGCAGCAACAGGGAAATGAGGACAGATACGCAGTATTTT.

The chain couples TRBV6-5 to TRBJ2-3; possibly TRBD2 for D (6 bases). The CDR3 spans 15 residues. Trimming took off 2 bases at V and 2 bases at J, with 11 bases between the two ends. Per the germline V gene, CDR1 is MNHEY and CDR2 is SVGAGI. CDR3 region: CASSYGGVPTDTQYF. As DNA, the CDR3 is TGTGCCAGCAGTTACGGAGGGGTCCCCACAGATACGCAGTATTTT.

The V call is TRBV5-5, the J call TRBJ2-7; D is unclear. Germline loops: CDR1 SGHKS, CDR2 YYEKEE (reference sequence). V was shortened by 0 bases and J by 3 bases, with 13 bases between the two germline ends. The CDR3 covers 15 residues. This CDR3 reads CASSLDDIPSYEQYF. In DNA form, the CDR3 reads TGTGCCAGCAGCTTGGACGATATTCCCAGCTACGAGCAGTACTTC. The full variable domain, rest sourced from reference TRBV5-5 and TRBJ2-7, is DAGVTQSPTHLIKTRGQQVTLRCSPISGHKSVSWYQQVLGQGPQFIFQYYEKEERGRGNFPDRFSARQFPNYSSELNVNALLLGDSALYLCASSLDDIPSYEQYFGPGTRLTVT.

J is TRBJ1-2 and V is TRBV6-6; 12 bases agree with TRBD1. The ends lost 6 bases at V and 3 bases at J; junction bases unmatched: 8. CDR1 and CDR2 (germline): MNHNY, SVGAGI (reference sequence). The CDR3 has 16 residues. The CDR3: CASRTGTGGRDYGYTF. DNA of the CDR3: TGTGCCAGCAGAACCGGGACAGGGGGCCGGGACTATGGCTACACCTTC.

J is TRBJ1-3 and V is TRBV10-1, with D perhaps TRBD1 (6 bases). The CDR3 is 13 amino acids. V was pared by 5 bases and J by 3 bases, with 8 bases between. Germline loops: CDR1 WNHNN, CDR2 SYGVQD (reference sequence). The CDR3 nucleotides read TGCGCCAGCAGTCGGGACATTGGAAACACCATATATTTT. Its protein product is CASSRDIGNTIYF.